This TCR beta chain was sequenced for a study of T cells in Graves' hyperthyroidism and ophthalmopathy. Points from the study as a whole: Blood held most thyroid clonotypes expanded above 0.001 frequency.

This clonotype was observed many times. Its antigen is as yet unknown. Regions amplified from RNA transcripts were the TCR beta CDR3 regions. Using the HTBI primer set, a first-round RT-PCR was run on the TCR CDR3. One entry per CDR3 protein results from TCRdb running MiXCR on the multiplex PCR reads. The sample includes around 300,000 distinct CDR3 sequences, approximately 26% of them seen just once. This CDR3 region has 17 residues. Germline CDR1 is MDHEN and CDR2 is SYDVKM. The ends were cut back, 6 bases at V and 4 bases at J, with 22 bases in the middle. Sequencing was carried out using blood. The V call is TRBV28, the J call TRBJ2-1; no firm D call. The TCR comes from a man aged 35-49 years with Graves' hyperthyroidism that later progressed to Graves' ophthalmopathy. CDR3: CASSPGKAKLWYNEQFF. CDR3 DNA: TGTGCCAGCAGCCCCGGTAAGGCTAAGCTCTGGTACAATGAGCAGTTCTTC. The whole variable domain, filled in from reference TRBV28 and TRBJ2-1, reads DVKVTQSSRYLVKRTGEKVFLECVQDMDHENMFWYRQDPGLGLRLIYFSYDVKMKEKGDIPEGYSVSREKKERFSLILESASTNQTSMYLCASSPGKAKLWYNEQFFGPGTRLTVL.